This T cell receptor beta chain was identified during a study of cytomegalovirus exposure and HLA in healthy donors. Overall study findings and caveats: The only immune exposure information that was available was CMV serostatus. The authors later found TCR association rates varying by HLA locus, with DRB1 most and HLA-C fewest. The study put 160 or so TCR beta chains on its list as cytomegalovirus-associated.

The CDR3 totals 14 residues. The trim removed 0 bases at V and 5 bases at J, leaving 3 bases unmatched. Per germline, CDR1 LNHNV and CDR2 YYDKDF (reference sequence). On this clone itself: Its target is unknown.

With 60 Vbeta and 13 Jbeta primers, the PCR was carried out. Only in-frame clones appear in the TCRdb table, and some are missing; sequencing was by immunoSEQ multiplex PCR. The table lists more than 55,000 clones, roughly four fifths of them singletons, with roughly 1.6% in the top ten. J is TRBJ2-7 and V is TRBV15; 8 bases map to TRBD1. The sample taken for sequencing was PBMCs. This receptor was taken from a human donor in good health. DNA of the CDR3: TGTGCCACCAGCAGAGACAGGGGGCTCCACGAGCAGTACTTC. It translates to CATSRDRGLHEQYF.